The rows below give T cell receptor beta chains drawn from one sample of a study of cytomegalovirus exposure and HLA in healthy donors. The assay was immunoSEQ multiplex PCR, and TCRdb's table has in-frame clones only and misses some. Of about 130,000 clones detected, about 88% appear once; the ten largest clones hold roughly 9.3%. The sequencing sample was made of PBMCs. The receptor set was obtained from a woman between 18 and 29 years old in good health and CMV-seropositive. CDR3s include the opening cysteine and the closing phenylalanine or tryptophan. Fields, in order: J gene, V gene, CDR3 length, D gene, clone size, CDR3 DNA, CDR3 protein. D genes are given only for firm matches. Expanded clones are given a class, and other clones once, few, many or no size at all.

J: TRBJ2-7
V: TRBV7-2
length: 13
D: .
size: .
DNA: TGTGCCAGCAGGGGAGTAGGAGGTTACGAGCAGTACTTC
CDR3: CASRGVGGYEQYF

J: TRBJ2-3
V: TRBV4-1
length: 17
D: TRBD2
size: .
DNA: TGCGCCAGCAGCCGACGAGCGGGGGCGCTGGGCACAGATACGCAGTATTTT
CDR3: CASSRRAGALGTDTQYF

J: TRBJ1-2
V: TRBV7-6
length: 13
D: .
size: .
DNA: TGTGCCAGCTCCGAGTCGTCTAACTATGGCTACACCTTC
CDR3: CASSESSNYGYTF

J: TRBJ1-2
V: TRBV29-1
length: 11
D: .
size: .
DNA: TGCAGCGCAGACAGAATTAATGGCTACACCTTC
CDR3: CSADRINGYTF

J: TRBJ1-1
V: TRBV10-3
length: 14
D: .
size: .
DNA: TGTGCCATCAATTTATCAGGGCCTGACACTGAAGCTTTCTTT
CDR3: CAINLSGPDTEAFF

J: TRBJ2-7
V: TRBV10-3
length: 15
D: .
size: .
DNA: TGTGCCATCCGGGGGTTGAAGGGTCAAGCCTACGAGCAGTACTTC
CDR3: CAIRGLKGQAYEQYF

J: TRBJ1-5
V: TRBV30
length: 13
D: .
size: few
DNA: TGTGCCTGGAGTGTAGGGGACAATCAGCCCCAGCATTTT
CDR3: CAWSVGDNQPQHF

J: TRBJ2-1
V: TRBV20-1
length: 11
D: .
size: .
DNA: TGCAGTGCTGGGCTAGCGATTGAGCAGTTCTTC
CDR3: CSAGLAIEQFF

J: TRBJ2-5
V: TRBV5-1
length: 16
D: TRBD2
size: once
DNA: TGCGCCAGCAGCCGGACTAGCGGGGGGGCCCCAGAGACCCAGTACTTC
CDR3: CASSRTSGGAPETQYF

J: TRBJ2-1
V: TRBV7-9
length: 11
D: TRBD2
size: .
DNA: TGTGCCGGGGGTACTAGCGATGAGCAGTTCTTC
CDR3: CAGGTSDEQFF

J: TRBJ2-2
V: TRBV1
length: 15
D: .
size: .
DNA: TGCACCAGCAGCCAAGATCCCAGAACGGGGGGGGAGCTGTTTTTT
CDR3: CTSSQDPRTGGELFF

J: TRBJ1-4
V: TRBV5-1
length: 14
D: TRBD1
size: .
DNA: TGCGCCAGCAGCCCCAGGGGGCAGATTGAAAAACTGTTTTTT
CDR3: CASSPRGQIEKLFF

J: TRBJ1-1
V: TRBV18
length: 19
D: TRBD1
size: .
DNA: TGTGCCAGCTCACCACCGAGGAGGGACAGGGGGTATTTGAACACTGAAGCTTTCTTT
CDR3: CASSPPRRDRGYLNTEAFF

J: TRBJ2-2
V: TRBV5-1
length: 12
D: .
size: .
DNA: TGCGCCAGCGGCCCGGGTACCGGGGAGCTGTTTTTT
CDR3: CASGPGTGELFF

J: TRBJ2-5
V: TRBV7-9
length: 17
D: TRBD1
size: .
DNA: TGTGCCAGCAGCTTAGCGGTAACAGGGGAGAACCAAGAGACCCAGTACTTC
CDR3: CASSLAVTGENQETQYF

J: TRBJ1-1
V: TRBV25-1
length: 15
D: TRBD1
size: once
DNA: TGTGCCAGCAGTGAATTGGACAGGGTGGGCACTGAAGCTTTCTTT
CDR3: CASSELDRVGTEAFF

J: TRBJ2-7
V: TRBV5-1
length: 16
D: .
size: .
DNA: TGCGCCAGCAGCGTTGCCTCTGGCCTTCTCTCCTACGAGCAGTACTTC
CDR3: CASSVASGLLSYEQYF

J: TRBJ2-7
V: TRBV7-2
length: 16
D: .
size: .
DNA: TGTGCCAGCAGCCCCTTTGTGGGCCACGTCTCCTACGAGCAGTACTTC
CDR3: CASSPFVGHVSYEQYF

J: TRBJ2-1
V: TRBV16
length: 15
D: .
size: .
DNA: TGTGCCAGCAGCCCAGGGACAAGCTCCTACAATGAGCAGTTCTTC
CDR3: CASSPGTSSYNEQFF

J: TRBJ1-1
V: TRBV11-2
length: 13
D: .
size: .
DNA: TGTGCCAGCAGCGCCGGGGGGCTGTCTGAAGCTTTCTTT
CDR3: CASSAGGLSEAFF

J: TRBJ2-3
V: TRBV10-3
length: 18
D: TRBD2
size: .
DNA: TGTGCCATCAGTGAGTCGTCGGGTTCTGGCGGGGGGCTAATTACGCAGTATTTT
CDR3: CAISESSGSGGGLITQYF